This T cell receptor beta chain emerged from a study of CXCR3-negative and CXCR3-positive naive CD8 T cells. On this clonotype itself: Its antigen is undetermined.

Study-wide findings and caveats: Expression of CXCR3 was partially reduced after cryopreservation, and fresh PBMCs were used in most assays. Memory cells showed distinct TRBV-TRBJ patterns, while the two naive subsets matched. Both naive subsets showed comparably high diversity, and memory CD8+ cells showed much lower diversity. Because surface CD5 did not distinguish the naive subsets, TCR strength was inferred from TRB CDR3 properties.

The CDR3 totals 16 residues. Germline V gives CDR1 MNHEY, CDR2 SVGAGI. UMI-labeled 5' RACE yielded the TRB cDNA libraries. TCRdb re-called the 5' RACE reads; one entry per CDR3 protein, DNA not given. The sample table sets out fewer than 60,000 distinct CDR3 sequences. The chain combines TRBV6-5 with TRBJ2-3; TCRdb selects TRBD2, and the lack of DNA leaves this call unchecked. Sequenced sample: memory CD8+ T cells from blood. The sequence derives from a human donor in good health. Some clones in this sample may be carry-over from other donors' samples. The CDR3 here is CASSVTGGGGADTQYF.